This TCR beta chain is from a study of T cell responses to AZD1222 COVID-19 vaccine. About the study: Second-dose intervals near 4 or 12 weeks were combined.

With V trimmed by 5 bases and J by 4 bases, 8 bases remained unmatched. Per the germline V gene, CDR1 is SGHRS and CDR2 is YFSETQ. The CDR3 runs 15 residues. TCRdb keeps only in-frame clones here, not all; method: immunoSEQ multiplex PCR. The sample has some 120,000 clones; 93% are singletons. Sequencing used peripheral blood, obtained on day 0 of AZD1222 vaccination. The receptor comes from an adult in good health. The chain carries TRBV5-1 and TRBJ1-4, with TRBD1 matching over 7 bases. The CDR3 reads CASSNTGTVNEKLFF. The CDR3 bases are TGCGCCAGCAGTAACACCGGGACAGTTAATGAAAAACTGTTTTTT.